The 31 T cell receptor beta chains below all came from one sample that was sequenced in a study of monozygotic twins with inflammatory bowel disease. TCRdb reprocessed the 5' RACE reads; each CDR3 protein has one entry and no DNA is given. Its clone listing holds approximately 380,000 distinct CDR3 sequences. Sequenced material: blood. All receptors come from a human donor with ulcerative colitis or Crohn's disease, or a healthy co-twin of an affected twin (not recorded which).

The chain links TRBV4-3 to TRBJ2-5; with no DNA, the TCRdb D assignment of TRBD1 cannot be verified. Germline V gives CDR1 LGHNA, CDR2 YSLEER. This CDR3 region has 14 residues. The CDR3 sequence is CASSQVPGVETQYF.

This chain joins TRBV28 and TRBJ2-3; the D call from TCRdb, TRBD1, cannot be confirmed without DNA. The CDR3 is 17 amino acids. Germline CDR1 and CDR2: MDHEN and SYDVKM. The CDR3: CASSLFERDIHTDTQYF. Full variable domain (rest looked up from reference TRBV28 and TRBJ2-3): DVKVTQSSRYLVKRTGEKVFLECVQDMDHENMFWYRQDPGLGLRLIYFSYDVKMKEKGDIPEGYSVSREKKERFSLILESASTNQTSMYLCASSLFERDIHTDTQYFGPGTRLTVL.

The chain joins TRBV6-6 to TRBJ1-1; TCRdb gives TRBD1 as the D gene, but with no DNA this cannot be confirmed. The germline gives CDR1 MNHNY, CDR2 SVGAGI (reference sequence). CDR3 size: 14 residues. The CDR3 spells CASSLQGSLTEAFF.

Here the CDR3 reads CASSQDPGINYGYTF. The rearrangement links TRBV4-3 to TRBJ1-2; TCRdb names TRBD1, which stays unverified in the absence of DNA. From germline, CDR1 is LGHNA and CDR2 YSLEER. The CDR3 contains 15 residues.

The CDR3 here is CASRLTGGSPDYSSYEQYF. V gene TRBV12-3 or TRBV12-4 combines with J gene TRBJ2-7; TCRdb outputs TRBD1, but without DNA this stays unchecked. The CDR3 loop spans 19 amino acids.

CDR3 sequence reads: CASSLLQANTEAFF. This chain connects TRBV5-1 to TRBJ1-1; TCRdb calls TRBD1, which cannot be checked without DNA. Germline CDR1 reads SGHRS; CDR2 reads YFSETQ. CDR3 size: 14 residues.

The chain combines TRBV28 with TRBJ2-5; TCRdb's D gene call, TRBD1, goes unchecked for lack of DNA. The CDR3 has 15 residues. Germline-derived CDR1 and CDR2 are MDHEN and SYDVKM. This CDR3 is CASSPRDKYQETQYF.

The chain links TRBV12-3 or TRBV12-4 to TRBJ1-1. This CDR3 has 14 residues. The CDR3 region is CASSLGTKNTEAFF.

The CDR3 region is CASSLKRQGMNTEAFF. J is TRBJ1-1 and V is TRBV5-6; TCRdb calls TRBD1, which cannot be checked without DNA. From germline, CDR1 is SGHDT and CDR2 YYEEEE. This CDR3 has 16 residues.

The chain uses TRBV5-1 and TRBJ2-2. This CDR3 spans 15 amino acids. Germline-derived CDR1 and CDR2 are SGHRS and YFSETQ. CDR3 region: CASSPQVPNTGELFF.

The V and J genes are TRBV7-2 and TRBJ2-2; checking the TCRdb D call of TRBD2 is not possible without DNA. Looked up from germline, CDR1 is SGHTA and CDR2 is FQGNSA. CDR3 length equals 17 residues. The CDR3 loop is CASRLELAGSSTGELFF. Supplemented by reference TRBV7-2 and TRBJ2-2, the full variable domain reads GAGVSQSPSNKVTEKGKDVELRCDPISGHTALYWYRQSLGQGLEFLIYFQGNSAPDKSGLPSDRFSAERTGGSVSTLTIQRTQQEDSAVYLCASRLELAGSSTGELFFGEGSRLTVL.

The J gene is TRBJ2-3, the V gene TRBV20-1; TCRdb gives TRBD2 as the D gene, but with no DNA this cannot be confirmed. Per germline, CDR1 DFQATT and CDR2 SNEGSKA (reference sequence). The CDR3 has 15 amino acids. This CDR3 reads CSASGASGVADTQYF.

The genes are TRBV10-3 and TRBJ1-1; TCRdb's D gene call, TRBD1, goes unchecked for lack of DNA. From germline, CDR1 is ENHRY and CDR2 SYGVKD. The CDR3 runs 13 residues. This CDR3 reads CASKDRWDTEAFF.

V and J are TRBV19 and TRBJ2-1; TCRdb's assignment of TRBD1 cannot be checked, as there is no DNA. Per the germline V gene, CDR1 is LNHDA and CDR2 is SQIVND (reference sequence). The CDR3 contains 14 residues. The CDR3 sequence is CASSFGTAYNEQFF. Filled out from reference TRBV19 and TRBJ2-1, the complete variable domain reads DGGITQSPKYLFRKEGQNVTLSCEQNLNHDAMYWYRQDPGQGLRLIYYSQIVNDFQKGDIAEGYSVSREKKESFPLTVTSAQKNPTAFYLCASSFGTAYNEQFFGPGTRLTVL.

The chain carries TRBV11-2 and TRBJ2-1; TCRdb outputs TRBD2, but without DNA this stays unchecked. The CDR3 extends over 13 amino acids. Germline V gene sequence: CDR1 SGHAT, CDR2 FQNNGV. CDR3 sequence reads: CASSLGGLDEQFF.

The rearrangement joins TRBV29-1 to TRBJ2-7; TCRdb's D gene call, TRBD1, goes unchecked for lack of DNA. The length of the CDR3 is 14 residues. Germline V gives CDR1 SQVTM, CDR2 ANQGSEA. The CDR3 is CSVETTDGSYEQYF.

This chain joins TRBV6-5 and TRBJ2-1; no DNA is available, so the TRBD1 call from TCRdb remains unchecked. The CDR3 sequence is 13 residues long. Germline V CDR1 and CDR2: MNHEY, SVGAGI. The CDR3 protein is CASRTDSYNEQFF.

V gene TRBV11-2 combines with J gene TRBJ2-3. The germline CDR1 and CDR2 sequences are SGHAT and FQNNGV. This CDR3 spans 13 amino acids. CDR3 in amino acids: CASSLDLRDTQYF.

The gene calls are TRBV9 and TRBJ2-3. Germline V gives CDR1 SGDLS, CDR2 YYNGEE. The CDR3 is 15 amino acids. The CDR3: CASSVVGRGTDTQYF.

This chain uses TRBV6-4 with TRBJ1-1. Germline V gives CDR1 MRHNA, CDR2 SNTAGT. This CDR3 comprises 13 residues. This CDR3 is CASSATRNTEAFF.

V gene TRBV5-1 combines with J gene TRBJ1-4; TCRdb's D gene call, TRBD1, goes unchecked for lack of DNA. Germline CDR1 is SGHRS and CDR2 is YFSETQ. The CDR3 has 15 residues. This CDR3 is CASSLGQGEDEKLFF.

V and J are TRBV7-9 and TRBJ2-4; TCRdb picks TRBD1, but there is no DNA to check that call. Germline V gene data show CDR1 as SEHNR and CDR2 as FQNEAQ (reference sequence). The length of the CDR3 is 16 residues. The CDR3 sequence is CASSITVEGAKNIQYF. Full variable domain (remainder filled in from reference TRBV7-9 and TRBJ2-4): DTGVSQNPRHKITKRGQNVTFRCDPISEHNRLYWYRQTLGQGPEFLTYFQNEAQLEKSRLLSDRFSAERPKGSFSTLEIQRTEQGDSAMYLCASSITVEGAKNIQYFGAGTRLSVL.

The chain combines TRBV20-1 with TRBJ2-1. Germline CDR1 and CDR2: DFQATT and SNEGSKA (reference sequence). The length of the CDR3 is 14 residues. The CDR3 here is CSARDGTAYNEQFF.

The chain uses TRBV18 and TRBJ1-4. CDR3 length: 15 amino acids. Germline CDR1 reads KGHSH; CDR2 reads LQKENI. The CDR3 loop reads CASSPPGLSNEKLFF.

The chain carries TRBV5-1 and TRBJ2-5; TCRdb reports TRBD2, a call that lacks DNA to check it against. The germline V gene has CDR1 SGHRS and CDR2 YFSETQ. The CDR3 runs to 12 residues. CDR3 residues: CASRELQETQYF.

CDR3 sequence reads: CASSLHLQTDEQFF. V usage is TRBV4-1 and J usage is TRBJ2-1. Germline V gives CDR1 MGHRA, CDR2 YSYEKL. There are 14 residues in the CDR3.

The chain joins TRBV25-1 to TRBJ1-4; checking the TCRdb D call of TRBD1 is not possible without DNA. The CDR3 totals 18 residues. From germline, CDR1 is MGHDK and CDR2 SYGVNS. The CDR3 region is CASSDPGTGGFPNEKLFF.

The chain combines TRBV5-1 with TRBJ2-2. CDR1 and CDR2 from the germline V gene are SGHRS and YFSETQ. The CDR3 sequence is 13 residues long. CDR3 loop: CASSLVRTGELFF.

The rearrangement joins TRBV7-9 to TRBJ2-3; TCRdb reports TRBD2, a call that lacks DNA to check it against. The germline V gene encodes CDR1 SEHNR and CDR2 FQNEAQ (reference sequence). The CDR3 is 15 residues long. CDR3 sequence: CASSLDGRSTDTQYF.

The chain uses TRBV5-1 and TRBJ1-4. CDR3 size: 15 residues. From germline, CDR1 is SGHRS and CDR2 YFSETQ. This CDR3 reads CASSLEGKGYEKLFF.

The rearrangement uses TRBV20-1 and TRBJ1-2. In germline, CDR1 is DFQATT, CDR2 SNEGSKA (reference sequence). The CDR3 contains 15 residues. CDR3 protein: CSADDVFEGPYGYTF.